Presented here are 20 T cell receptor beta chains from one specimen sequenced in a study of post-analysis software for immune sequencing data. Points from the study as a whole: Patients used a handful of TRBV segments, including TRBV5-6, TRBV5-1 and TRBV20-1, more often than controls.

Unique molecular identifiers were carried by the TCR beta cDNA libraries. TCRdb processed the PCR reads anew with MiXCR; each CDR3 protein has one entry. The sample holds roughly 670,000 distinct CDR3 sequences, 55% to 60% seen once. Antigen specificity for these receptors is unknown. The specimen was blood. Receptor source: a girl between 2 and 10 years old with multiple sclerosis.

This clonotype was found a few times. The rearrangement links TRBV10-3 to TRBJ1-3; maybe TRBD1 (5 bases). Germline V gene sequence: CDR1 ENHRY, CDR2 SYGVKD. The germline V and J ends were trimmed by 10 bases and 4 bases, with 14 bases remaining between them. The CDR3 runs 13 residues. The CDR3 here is CATLGELGNTIYF. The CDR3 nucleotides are TGTGCCACTTTAGGGGAACTCGGAAACACCATATATTTT.

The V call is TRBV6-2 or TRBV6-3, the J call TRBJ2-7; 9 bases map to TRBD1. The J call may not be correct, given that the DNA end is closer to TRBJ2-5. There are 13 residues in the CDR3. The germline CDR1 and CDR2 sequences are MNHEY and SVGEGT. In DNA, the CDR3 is TGTGCCAGCAACTACGGACAGGGGGAGACCCAGTACTTC. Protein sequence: CASNYGQGETQYF.

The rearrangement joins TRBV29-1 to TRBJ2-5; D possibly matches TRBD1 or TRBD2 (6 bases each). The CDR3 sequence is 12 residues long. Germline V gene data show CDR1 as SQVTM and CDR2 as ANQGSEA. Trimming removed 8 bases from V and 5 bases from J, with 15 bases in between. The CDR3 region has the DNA TGCAGCTCCGAGGGGGGCCAGGAGACCCAGTACTTC. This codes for CSSEGGQETQYF.

The CDR3 bases are TGCGCCAGCAGCTCAAGGACAGCCTTCCGGGGCTACACCTTC. Translation gives CASSSRTAFRGYTF. This sequence joins TRBV5-1 and TRBJ1-2, with D possibly matching TRBD1 (6 bases). Germline CDR1 reads SGHRS; CDR2 reads YFSETQ. The V end lost 3 bases, the J end lost 8 bases, and 17 bases lay between the germline ends. The CDR3 is made up of 14 amino acids.

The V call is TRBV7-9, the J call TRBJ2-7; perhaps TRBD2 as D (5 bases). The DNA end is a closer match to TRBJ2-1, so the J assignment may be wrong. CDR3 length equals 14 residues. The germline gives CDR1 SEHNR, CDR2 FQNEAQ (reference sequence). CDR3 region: CASSLEAGLGEQFF. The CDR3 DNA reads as TGTGCCAGCAGCTTAGAGGCGGGTCTCGGCGAGCAGTTCTTC.

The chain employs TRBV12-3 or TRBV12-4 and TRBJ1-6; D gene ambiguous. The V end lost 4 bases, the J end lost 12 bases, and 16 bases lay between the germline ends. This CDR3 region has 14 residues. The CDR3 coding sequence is TGTGCCAGCAGTTCACTTCCGGAAGGAAAACCCCTCCACTTT. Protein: CASSSLPEGKPLHF.

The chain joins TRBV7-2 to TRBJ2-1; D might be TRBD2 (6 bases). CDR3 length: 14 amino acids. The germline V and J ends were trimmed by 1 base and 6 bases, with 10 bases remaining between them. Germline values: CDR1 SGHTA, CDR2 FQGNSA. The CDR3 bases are TGTGCCAGCAGCTTAGGTTCTAGCGCCAATGAGCAGTTCTTC. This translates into CASSLGSSANEQFF.

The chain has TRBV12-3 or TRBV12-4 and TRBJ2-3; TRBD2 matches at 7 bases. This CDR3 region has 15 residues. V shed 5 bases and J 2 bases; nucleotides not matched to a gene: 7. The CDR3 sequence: CASSEAGPDTDTQYF. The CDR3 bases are TGTGCCAGCAGTGAAGCGGGACCCGACACAGATACGCAGTATTTT.

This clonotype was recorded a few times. This CDR3 is CASSQTGGDPYTEAFF. The CDR3, as DNA: TGCGCCAGCAGCCAGACAGGGGGCGACCCGTACACTGAAGCTTTCTTT. This chain joins TRBV5-1 and TRBJ1-1; the match to TRBD1 covers 10 bases. The CDR3 is 16 amino acids. The ends lost 4 bases at V and 3 bases at J; junction bases unmatched: 9. Germline CDR1 reads SGHRS; CDR2 reads YFSETQ.

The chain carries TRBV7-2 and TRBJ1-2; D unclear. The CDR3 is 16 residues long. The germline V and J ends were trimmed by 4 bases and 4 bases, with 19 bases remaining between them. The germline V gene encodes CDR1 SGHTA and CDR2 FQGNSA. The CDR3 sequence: CASSSGSRSGSYGYTF. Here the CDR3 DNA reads TGTGCCAGCAGCTCAGGTTCCCGTAGTGGGTCCTATGGCTACACCTTC.

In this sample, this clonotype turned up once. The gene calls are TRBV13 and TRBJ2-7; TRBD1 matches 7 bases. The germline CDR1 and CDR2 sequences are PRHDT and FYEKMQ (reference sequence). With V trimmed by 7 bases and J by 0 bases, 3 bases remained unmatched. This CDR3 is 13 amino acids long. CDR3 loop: CASTGTDSYEQYF. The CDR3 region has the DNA TGTGCCAGCACCGGGACAGACTCCTACGAGCAGTACTTC.

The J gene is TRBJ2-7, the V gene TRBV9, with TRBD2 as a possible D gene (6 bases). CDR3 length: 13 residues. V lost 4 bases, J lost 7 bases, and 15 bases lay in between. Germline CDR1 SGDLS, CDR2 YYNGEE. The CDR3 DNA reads TGTGCCAGCAGCTTAGGGGCCGGGGGAGAGCAGTACTTC. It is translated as CASSLGAGGEQYF. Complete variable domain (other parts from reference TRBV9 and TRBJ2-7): DSGVTQTPKHLITATGQRVTLRCSPRSGDLSVYWYQQSLDQGLQFLIQYYNGEERAKGNILERFSAQQFPDLHSELNLSSLELGDSALYFCASSLGAGGEQYFGPGTRLTVT.

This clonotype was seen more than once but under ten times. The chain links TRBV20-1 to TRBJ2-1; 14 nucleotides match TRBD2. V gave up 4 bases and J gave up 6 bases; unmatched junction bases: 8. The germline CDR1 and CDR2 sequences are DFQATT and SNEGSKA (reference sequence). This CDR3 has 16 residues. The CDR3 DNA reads TGCAGTGCTACGGGGACTAGCGGGAGATCAGGCAATGAGCAGTTCTTC. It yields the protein CSATGTSGRSGNEQFF.

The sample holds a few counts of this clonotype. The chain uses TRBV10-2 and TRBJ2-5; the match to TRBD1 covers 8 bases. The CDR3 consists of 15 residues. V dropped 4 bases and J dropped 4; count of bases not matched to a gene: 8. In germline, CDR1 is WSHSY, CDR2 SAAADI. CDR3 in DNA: TGCGCCAGCAGTGGGCAGGGGGCTTGGGGAGAGACCCAGTACTTC. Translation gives CASSGQGAWGETQYF.

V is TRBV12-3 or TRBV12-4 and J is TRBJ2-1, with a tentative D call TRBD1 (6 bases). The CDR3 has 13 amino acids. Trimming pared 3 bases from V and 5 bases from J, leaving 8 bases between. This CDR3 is CASSFRQDNEQFF. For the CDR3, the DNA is TGTGCCAGCAGTTTTAGACAGGACAATGAGCAGTTCTTC.

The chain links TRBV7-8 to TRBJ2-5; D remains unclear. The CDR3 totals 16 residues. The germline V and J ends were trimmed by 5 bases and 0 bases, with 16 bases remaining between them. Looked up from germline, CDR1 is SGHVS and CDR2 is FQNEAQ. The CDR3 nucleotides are TGTGCCAGCAGCCACAATAGTGGGAACAACCAAGAGACCCAGTACTTC. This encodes CASSHNSGNNQETQYF.

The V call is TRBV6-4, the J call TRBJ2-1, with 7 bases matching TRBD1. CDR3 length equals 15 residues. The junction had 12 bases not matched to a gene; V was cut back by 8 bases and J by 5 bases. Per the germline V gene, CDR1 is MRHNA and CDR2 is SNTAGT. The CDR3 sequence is CASSLTWDSHNEQFF. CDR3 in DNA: TGTGCCAGCTCTTTGACATGGGACAGCCACAATGAGCAGTTCTTC.

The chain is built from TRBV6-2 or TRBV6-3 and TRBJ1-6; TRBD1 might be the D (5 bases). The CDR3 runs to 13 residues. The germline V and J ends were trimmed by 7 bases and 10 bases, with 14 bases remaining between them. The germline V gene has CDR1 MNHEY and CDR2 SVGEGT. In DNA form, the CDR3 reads TGTGCCAGCATTCAGGGAGGTTCGTCACCCCTCCACTTT. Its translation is CASIQGGSSPLHF.

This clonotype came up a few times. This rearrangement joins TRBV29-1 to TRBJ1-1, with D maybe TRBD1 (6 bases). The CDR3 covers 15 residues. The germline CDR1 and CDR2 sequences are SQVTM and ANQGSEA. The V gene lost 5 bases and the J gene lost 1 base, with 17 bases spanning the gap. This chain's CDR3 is CSVLRDKMPNTEAFF. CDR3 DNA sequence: TGCAGCGTTCTTCGGGACAAGATGCCGAACACTGAAGCTTTCTTT.

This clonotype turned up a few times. CDR3 sequence: CSAPVSHEQYF. In DNA form, the CDR3 reads TGCAGTGCTCCGGTTTCCCACGAGCAGTACTTC. This chain joins TRBV20-1 and TRBJ2-7; D gene ambiguous. Trimming left V 5 bases short and J 5 bases short, with 10 bases between. The germline V gene has CDR1 DFQATT and CDR2 SNEGSKA (reference sequence). There are 11 residues in the CDR3.